Sequencing of this TCR beta chain was carried out in a study of T cells in Graves' hyperthyroidism and ophthalmopathy. At the level of the study: Peripheral blood specimens were obtained at initial diagnosis, prior to any treatment. General study findings and limits: Ophthalmopathy got predicted by the model a median 6.5 months before its onset. Using 13 V-J features, a model discriminated ophthalmopathy from stable hyperthyroidism.

Details on this clonotype: The antigen remains undetermined.

Trimming stripped 4 bases from V and 4 bases from J, with 20 bases between. The CDR3 consists of 17 residues. Per germline, CDR1 LGHNA and CDR2 YNFKEQ. RNA transcripts were the template for amplifying TCR beta CDR3 regions. In the first-round RT-PCR of the TCR CDR3, the HTBI primer set was used. TCRdb fed the multiplex PCR reads into MiXCR, producing one record per CDR3 protein. The table includes roughly 380,000 distinct CDR3 sequences, 18% detected once. Criteria for exclusion of patients were uncontrolled infection, other autoimmune disease, pregnancy or lactation. The clonotype originates from a woman aged 35 to 49 with Graves' ophthalmopathy. The J gene is TRBJ1-3, the V gene TRBV4-2, with D maybe TRBD1 (6 bases). Sequences were obtained from blood. CDR3 sequence: CASSPRTVTFAGNTIYF. CDR3 DNA sequence: TGTGCCAGCAGCCCCCGGACAGTCACTTTTGCCGGAAACACCATATATTTT.